The 11 T cell receptor beta chains presented below share a single source sample, sequenced in a study of blood T cell repertoires in COVID-19 (dated by TCRdb to 2018 to 2021). The method behind the library was the immunoSEQ multiplex PCR assay. TCRdb mirrors the immuneACCESS table, restricted to in-frame sequences. Some clones are absent from its copies; in checked studies, under half trace to an unresolved V gene, and the reason for the others is unknown. The sample data list hundreds of thousands of clones, and roughly 88% of these were observed just once. 1.4% to 1.5% of the sample belongs to the ten largest clones. Sequenced: peripheral blood. The receptor source for this set is a young woman with active or convalescent COVID-19.

This chain connects TRBV3-1 (or the pseudogene TRBV3-2) to TRBJ1-1; TRBD1 aligns across 8 bases. V trimming: 0 bases; J trimming: 1 base; junction bases outside the gene matches: 4. Germline lookup yields CDR1 LGHDT and CDR2 YNNKEL (reference sequence). This CDR3 spans 16 amino acids. The CDR3 reads CASSQDPGTGNTEAFF. The CDR3 DNA reads TGTGCCAGCAGCCAAGACCCCGGGACAGGGAACACTGAAGCTTTCTTT.

This clone was seen a few times. This rearrangement joins TRBV12-3 or TRBV12-4 to TRBJ1-1; unclear D gene. There are 12 residues in the CDR3. Trimming took off 5 bases at V and 8 bases at J, with 12 bases between the two ends. CDR3 sequence (DNA): TGTGCCAGCAGTCTTGGGCCCGAGGAAGCTTTCTTT. Translated, it gives CASSLGPEEAFF.

The chain joins TRBV6-6 to TRBJ1-5, with 10 bases aligning to TRBD1. The ends lost 5 bases at V and 3 bases at J; junction bases unmatched: 4. Germline V lookup: CDR1 MNHNY, CDR2 SVGAGI (reference sequence). This CDR3 has 15 residues. CDR3 sequence (DNA): TGTGCCAGCAGTCCCGGGACAGGGGACAATCAGCCCCAGCATTTT. Residues: CASSPGTGDNQPQHF.

This clone has a single count. The rearrangement joins TRBV9 to TRBJ2-2; 8 bases map to TRBD2. Per the germline V gene, CDR1 is SGDLS and CDR2 is YYNGEE. V shed 4 bases, J shed 7 bases, and the junction held 9 bases outside the gene matches. The length of the CDR3 is 15 residues. The CDR3 sequence: CASSLGGLVIGELFF. The DNA of the CDR3 is TGTGCCAGCAGCCTCGGGGGACTAGTAATCGGGGAGCTGTTTTTT.

The chain employs TRBV3-1 (or the pseudogene TRBV3-2) and TRBJ1-1, with D perhaps matching TRBD1 (6 bases). The CDR3 covers 12 residues. Germline-derived CDR1 and CDR2 are LGHDT and YNNKEL (reference sequence). V shed 3 bases and J shed 10 bases, with 12 bases lying between them. The CDR3: CASSHERGGAFF. For the CDR3, the DNA is TGTGCCAGCAGCCACGAAAGGGGGGGAGCTTTCTTT.

The table lists this clone with a count of one. The V gene is TRBV29-1, the J gene TRBJ2-3, with 9 bases identical to TRBD2. The CDR3 is 13 residues long. After removal of 5 bases from V and 3 bases from J, the junction contained 3 bases not matched to a gene. Germline assignment: CDR1 SQVTM and CDR2 ANQGSEA. The CDR3 region is CSVSLAGTDTQYF. The CDR3 DNA reads as TGCAGCGTTAGCCTAGCGGGGACAGATACGCAGTATTTT.

V usage is TRBV18 and J usage is TRBJ1-1, with D possibly being TRBD1 (5 bases). With 4 bases removed from V and 6 bases from J, the gap between germline ends came to 15 bases. Germline V gives CDR1 KGHSH, CDR2 LQKENI. There are 14 residues in the CDR3. In nucleotides, the CDR3 is TGTGCCAGCTCACAACGGGAGGGGATGCCTGAAGCTTTCTTT. Translated, it gives CASSQREGMPEAFF.

The chain has TRBV6-5 and TRBJ2-2; D gene unclear. The germline V gene has CDR1 MNHEY and CDR2 SVGAGI. The CDR3 spans 13 residues. V was cut by 6 bases and J by 0 bases, with 5 bases left in between. The CDR3 region has the DNA TGTGCCAGCAGGGCACCGAACACCGGGGAGCTGTTTTTT. Translation gives CASRAPNTGELFF.

The chain carries TRBV7-2 and TRBJ2-1; TRBD2 matches 15 bases. After removal of 6 bases from V and 3 bases from J, the junction contained 3 bases not matched to a gene. CDR1 is SGHTA and CDR2 is FQGNSA in the germline V gene. The CDR3 is 16 amino acids. The CDR3 reads CASRSGLAGGYNEQFF. Here the CDR3 DNA reads TGTGCCAGCAGGTCGGGACTAGCGGGGGGCTACAATGAGCAGTTCTTC.

The chain joins TRBV19 to TRBJ1-2, with 9 bases aligning to TRBD1. CDR1 LNHDA and CDR2 SQIVND come from the germline V gene (reference sequence). CDR3 length: 14 amino acids. V lost 4 bases to trimming and J lost 7 bases; unmatched junction nucleotides: 7. CDR3 bases: TGTGCCAGTAGTACCCTAACAGGGGGCATTGGCTACACCTTC. Translated: CASSTLTGGIGYTF. Based on the CDR3 plus reference TRBV19 and TRBJ1-2, the full variable domain is DGGITQSPKYLFRKEGQNVTLSCEQNLNHDAMYWYRQDPGQGLRLIYYSQIVNDFQKGDIAEGYSVSREKKESFPLTVTSAQKNPTAFYLCASSTLTGGIGYTFGSGTRLTVV.

V and J are TRBV4-1 and TRBJ1-5, with 9 nucleotides matching TRBD1. Germline CDR1 MGHRA, CDR2 YSYEKL. The CDR3 runs 18 residues. The V segment lost 5 bases and the J segment 5 bases; nucleotides outside the gene matches: 16. The CDR3 here is CASSSSPYNDRGDQPQHF. The CDR3, as DNA: TGCGCCAGCAGCTCTTCCCCTTACAACGACAGGGGGGATCAGCCCCAGCATTTT.